Listed below are T cell receptor beta chains from one sample, sequenced in a study of CD8+CD57+ T cells in acquired aplastic anemia. TCRdb fed the reads into MiXCR, producing one record per CDR3 protein. This sample yields around 400,000 distinct CDR3 sequences, of which 65% to 80% are seen a single time; 4% belongs to the top ten. Source material: sorted CD4+, CD8+, or CD8+CD57+ T cells (not recorded which) from PBMCs. The receptors were gathered from a human donor in good health, serving as a control. Each CDR3 is given with its conserved first and last residue. The D gene is left open where the match is weak. Size tells how often a clone was seen (once, few, many) or the class of an expanded clone, and some rows leave it out.

d_gene | j_gene | v_gene | abundance | CDR3nt | CDR3aa
NA | TRBJ1-2 | TRBV2 | NA | TGTGCCAGCAGCGAGGGAGAAGACTATGGCTACACTTTC | CASSEGEDYGYTF
NA | TRBJ1-5 | TRBV19 | NA | TGTGCTAGTAGTATCTCAAGGGGGAATCAGCCCCAGCATTTT | CASSISRGNQPQHF
TRBD2 | TRBJ2-5 | TRBV11-2 | many | TGTGCCAGCAGCTTATCCGAGCGGGGGGCTCCCCAGGAAGAGACCCAGTACTTC | CASSLSERGAPQEETQYF
NA | TRBJ1-5 | TRBV7-9 | NA | TGTGCCAGCAGCTTAAATCCCAGTCAGCCCCAGCATTTT | CASSLNPSQPQHF
NA | TRBJ1-6 | TRBV7-2 | NA | TGTGCCAGCAGCTTAGGGCGGCCGAGACTCTACGAGCACCACTTT | CASSLGRPRLYEHHF
NA | TRBJ1-5 | TRBV25-1 | NA | TGTGCCAGCAGGTCCCGACAAGCGGACAATCAGCCCCAGCATTTT | CASRSRQADNQPQHF
NA | TRBJ1-2 | TRBV5-1 | NA | TGCGCCACCAGCAGAGGCAGGGTCTATGGCTACACCTTC | CATSRGRVYGYTF
NA | TRBJ1-2 | TRBV9 | NA | TGTGCCAGCAGCGTAGCCCGTTTCACTGAATCTTGCTACACCTTC | CASSVARFTESCYTF
NA | TRBJ2-5 | TRBV7-2 | NA | NA | CASSVPPWALHFGQYF
NA | TRBJ1-3 | TRBV15 | NA | TGTGCCACCAGCAGCTTTAGGGGGACAAGCTCTGGAAACACCATATATTTT | CATSSFRGTSSGNTIYF
TRBD1 | TRBJ2-7 | TRBV29-1 | many | TGCAGCGTTCGAACATCCCAACAGGGGGGCGACGAGCAGTACTTC | CSVRTSQQGGDEQYF
TRBD2 | TRBJ2-7 | TRBV12-5 | NA | TGTGCTAGCGGTTCTTCCGGGGGGGGAGCGGTGTACGAGCAGTACTTC | CASGSSGGGAVYEQYF
NA | TRBJ1-5 | TRBV15 | NA | TGTGCCACCAGCACTGGGGCGGTTCAGCCCCACCCCTTC | CATSTGAVQPHPF
NA | TRBJ1-1 | TRBV2 | NA | TGTGCCAGCAGCTTATTGCCCGGCGACACTGAAGCTTCCTTC | CASSLLPGDTEASF
TRBD2 | TRBJ2-7 | TRBV24-1 | NA | TGTGCCACCAGTGATGGGACTAGCGGGTACGAGCAGTACTTC | CATSDGTSGYEQYF
TRBD2 | TRBJ2-5 | TRBV7-8 | NA | TGCGCCAGCAGCTTGGTCGTCAGCGGGGGGGCAGAAGAGACCCAGTACTTC | CASSLVVSGGAEETQYF
NA | TRBJ2-7 | TRBV11-2 | NA | TGTGCCAGTAGTACAAGACAGTCTCGAACCTACGAGCAGTACTTC | CASSTRQSRTYEQYF
TRBD2 | TRBJ2-7 | TRBV5-1 | NA | TGCGCCAGCAGGGGGAGGGACGAGCAGTACTTC | CASRGRDEQYF
NA | TRBJ1-2 | TRBV5-4 | once | TGTGCCAGCAGCTCCTCTAACTATGGCTACACCTTC | CASSSSNYGYTF
NA | TRBJ2-7 | TRBV20-1 | NA | TGCAGTGCCCCCGAAAGACTTCAAGAGCAGTACTTC | CSAPERLQEQYF
NA | TRBJ1-1 | TRBV10-3 | NA | TGTGCCATCAGTGAGTCGAGTTTGGACACTCAAGCTTTCTTT | CAISESSLDTQAFF
NA | TRBJ1-1 | TRBV30 | few | TGTGCCTGGAGGACTCAGGGGAACACTGAAGCTTTCTTT | CAWRTQGNTEAFF
NA | TRBJ2-5 | TRBV7-9 | NA | TGTGCCAGCACGGGACACGAGACCCAGTACTTC | CASTGHETQYF
TRBD2 | TRBJ2-3 | TRBV6-2/TRBV6-3 | few | TGTGCCAGCAGTTCCTACACTGTTAACCGGGGGGTTACAGATACGCAGTATTTT | CASSSYTVNRGVTDTQYF
NA | TRBJ1-2 | TRBV20-1 | NA | TGCAGTGCCGGGACGCCCTACTATGGCTACACCTTC | CSAGTPYYGYTF
NA | TRBJ1-3 | TRBV9 | NA | TGTGCCAGCAGCGTTGGCCTCAAGCAGTGCGTCGGGCCCATATATTTT | CASSVGLKQCVGPIYF